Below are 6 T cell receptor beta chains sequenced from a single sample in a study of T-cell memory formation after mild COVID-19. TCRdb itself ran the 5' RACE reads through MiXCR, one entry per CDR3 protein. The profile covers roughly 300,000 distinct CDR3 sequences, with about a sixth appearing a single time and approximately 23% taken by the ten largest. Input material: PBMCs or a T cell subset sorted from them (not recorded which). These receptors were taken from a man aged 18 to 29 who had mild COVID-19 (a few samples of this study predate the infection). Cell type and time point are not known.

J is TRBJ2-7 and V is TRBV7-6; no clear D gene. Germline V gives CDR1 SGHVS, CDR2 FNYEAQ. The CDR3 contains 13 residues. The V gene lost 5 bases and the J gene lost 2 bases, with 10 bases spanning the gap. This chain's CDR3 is CASSLGPPYEQYF. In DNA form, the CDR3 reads TGTGCCAGCAGCCTGGGCCCGCCCTACGAGCAGTACTTC.

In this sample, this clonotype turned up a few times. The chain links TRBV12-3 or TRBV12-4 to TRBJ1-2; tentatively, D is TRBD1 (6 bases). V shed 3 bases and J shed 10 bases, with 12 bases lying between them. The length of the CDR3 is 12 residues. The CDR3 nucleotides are TGTGCCAGCAGTTTTAGGGGGGGTGACTACACCTTC. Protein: CASSFRGGDYTF.

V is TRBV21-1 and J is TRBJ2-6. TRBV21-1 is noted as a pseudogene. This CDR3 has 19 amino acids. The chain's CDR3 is CASSPLWSKASLGPNVLTF. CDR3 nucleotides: TGTGCCAGCAGTCCTCTTTGGTCTAAGGCTTCTCTGGGGCCCAACGTCCTGACTTTC.

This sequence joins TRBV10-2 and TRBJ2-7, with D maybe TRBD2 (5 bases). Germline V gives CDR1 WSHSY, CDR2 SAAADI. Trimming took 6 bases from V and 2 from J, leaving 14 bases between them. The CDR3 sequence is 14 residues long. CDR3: CASRWALGAYEQYF. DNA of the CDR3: TGCGCCAGCAGATGGGCCTTGGGAGCCTACGAGCAGTACTTC.

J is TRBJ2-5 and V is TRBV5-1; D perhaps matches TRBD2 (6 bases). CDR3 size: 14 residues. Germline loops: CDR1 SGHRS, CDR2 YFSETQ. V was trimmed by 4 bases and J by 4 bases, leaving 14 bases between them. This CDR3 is CASSGGGRGETQYF. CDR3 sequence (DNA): TGCGCCAGCAGCGGCGGAGGGCGAGGAGAGACCCAGTACTTC.

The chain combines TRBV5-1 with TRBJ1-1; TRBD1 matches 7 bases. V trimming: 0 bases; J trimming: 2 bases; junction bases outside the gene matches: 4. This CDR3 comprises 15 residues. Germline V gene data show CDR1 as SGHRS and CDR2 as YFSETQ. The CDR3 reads CASSLVTGVNTEAFF. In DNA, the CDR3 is TGCGCCAGCAGCTTGGTAACAGGGGTCAACACTGAAGCTTTCTTT.